This T cell receptor beta chain was documented in a study of blood T cell repertoires in COVID-19. Study in general: T cells, B-cell-depleted T cells, or PBMCs supplied cDNA or gDNA.

V lost 5 bases, J lost 2 bases, and 13 bases lay in between. There are 14 residues in the CDR3. From germline, CDR1 is KGHSH and CDR2 LQKENI. Measured with immunoSEQ multiplex PCR; TCRdb has only the in-frame clones, and not every one. The sample carries approximately 190,000 clones, about 85% recorded once. The chain is built from TRBV18 and TRBJ2-7; the D is unclear. The receptor's source is a human donor in a cohort sampled during active COVID-19. The sequenced sample consisted of peripheral blood. CDR3 in amino acids: CASSSRASTYEQYF. The CDR3 DNA reads as TGTGCCAGCTCATCACGGGCCTCTACCTACGAGCAGTACTTC.